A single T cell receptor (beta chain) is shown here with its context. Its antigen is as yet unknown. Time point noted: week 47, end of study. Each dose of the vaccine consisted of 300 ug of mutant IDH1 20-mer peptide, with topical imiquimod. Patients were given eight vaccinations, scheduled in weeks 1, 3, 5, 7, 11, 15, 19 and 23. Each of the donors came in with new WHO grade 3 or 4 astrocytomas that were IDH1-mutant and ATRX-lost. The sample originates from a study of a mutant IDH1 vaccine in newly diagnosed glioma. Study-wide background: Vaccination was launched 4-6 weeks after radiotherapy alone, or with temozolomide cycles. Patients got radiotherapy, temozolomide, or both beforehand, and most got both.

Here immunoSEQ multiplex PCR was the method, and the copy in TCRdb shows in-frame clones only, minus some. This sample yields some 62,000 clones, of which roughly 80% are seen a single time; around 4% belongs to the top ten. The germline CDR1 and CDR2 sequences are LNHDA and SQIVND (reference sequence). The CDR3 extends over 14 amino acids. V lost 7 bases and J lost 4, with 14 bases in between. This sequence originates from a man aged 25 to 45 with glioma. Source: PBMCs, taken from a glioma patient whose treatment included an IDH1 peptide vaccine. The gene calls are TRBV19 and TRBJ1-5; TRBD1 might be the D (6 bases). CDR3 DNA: TGTGCCAGTAAGGACAGCATAGCAAATCAGCCCCAGCATTTT. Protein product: CASKDSIANQPQHF.